This T cell receptor (beta chain) was found in a study of T cells in Graves' hyperthyroidism and ophthalmopathy (dated by TCRdb to the late 2010s). As for the study more broadly: Peripheral blood was collected at initial diagnosis, before any treatment. TCR V-J signatures able to tell the groups apart were searched for in a discovery cohort of 100 or so patients, of whom over 40 had Graves' ophthalmopathy and 55 to 65 had stable Graves' hyperthyroidism. Prospective prediction of ophthalmopathy was tested in an independent validation cohort of fewer than 20 hyperthyroidism patients and 17 patients who later progressed to ophthalmopathy. The 100 or so discovery patients were randomly split 7:3 into training and test sets. In several Graves' hyperthyroidism patients, the study also compared T-cell repertoires from thyroid tissue with T-cell repertoires from blood. After blood sampling, hyperthyroidism patients were treated with methimazole at a starting dose of 30 mg daily, and ophthalmopathy patients were treated with high-dose intravenous methylprednisolone. The paper reports TCR Vbeta CDR3 sequencing of 130 to 150 peripheral blood samples: 43 ophthalmopathy, fewer than 85 hyperthyroidism and 17 progressor patients. Overall results and qualifications from the work: In validation, the model predicted progression to ophthalmopathy with approximately 69% sensitivity and less than 75% specificity, a median of about six months before onset. Most expanded thyroid clonotypes (frequency above 0.001) were also found in blood, which suggests that blood repertoires may mirror thyroid immune responses. Ophthalmopathy was separated from stable hyperthyroidism by a 13 V-J signature model, with 87.88% sensitivity and about 81% specificity obtained in cross-validation and 80%/75% obtained in testing. No statistical method was used to set the sample size in advance, and investigators knew the group allocation.

Ophthalmopathy patients had moderately to severely active disease, with a Clinical Activity Score of 3 or more, a NOSPECS grade of 4 or more, and a disease duration of less than 3 months. Patients with uncontrolled infections, other autoimmune diseases, pregnancy or lactation were excluded. Clinical symptoms, serum thyroxine and TRAb, thyroid ultrasound, and orbital computed tomography formed the basis for the diagnoses. Ficoll-Paque density gradient centrifugation was used to isolate PBMCs from approximately 10 ml of fresh peripheral blood. Total RNA was extracted with Trizol reagent, and quality was checked on an Agilent 2100 Bioanalyzer. On this clonotype: Its specific antigen is unknown. Germline and junction disagree at one end, which may indicate a read error.

Taken from cysteine to phenylalanine, the CDR3 has 15 residues. The retained sequence is limited to the CDR3, 45 bases, with the frame set at the first base. The germline V gene specifies MDHEN as CDR1 and SYDVKM as CDR2. Amplification of TCR beta CDR3 regions was carried out from RNA transcripts. For the first round of RT-PCR on the TCR CDR3, the HTBI primer set was used together with the Qiagen OneStep RT-PCR kit. Libraries were constructed in a second round of multiplex PCR, after which size selection and purification were performed. The libraries were sequenced on an Illumina HiSeq2000 using paired-end 100 bp reads. From the authors' description of their analysis: Raw data were processed with SOAPnuke, discarding reads with adapters, uncalled bases, mean Phred below 15, or no exact constant-primer or identifier match. High-quality paired reads were merged with COPE v1.2.5, and unique nucleotide sequences were defined as clonotypes. MiTCR v1.1 was used to align clonotypes to the IMGT TRBV, TRBD and TRBJ reference segments. The analysis included only V-J combinations with a frequency above 0.0001, which together covered around 99% of the repertoires. The TCS score was defined as the ratio of F50 (clonal expansion) to E x V (chaos), calculated using BLOSUM62-based TCRdist between CDR3 peptides within each V-J. Welch's t-statistics and random forest reduced 450 to 600 V-J features to around 14, which were used in a naive Bayes classifier (R e1071). TCRdb handled the public reads itself, with Q25 trimming in fastp and clone calling in MiXCR, and kept productive beta chains. Entries that share a CDR3 protein sequence are merged under the most common genes and DNA. The V and J calls reflect TCRdb's pipeline rather than the authors' work. Within this sample are some 580,000 distinct CDR3 sequences, with approximately 16% of them counted one time only. The ten largest account for 2.5% to 4% of the sample.

The material sequenced was blood. The sequence is built from TRBV28 and TRBJ2-2, with 12 middle bases fitting TRBD1. The receptor comes from a woman aged 40 to 49 with Graves' ophthalmopathy. The CDR3 here reads CAVGDRGHGTEELFF. The sequence in DNA is TGTGCGGTAGGGGACAGGGGGCACGGCACCGAGGAGCTGTTTTTT.